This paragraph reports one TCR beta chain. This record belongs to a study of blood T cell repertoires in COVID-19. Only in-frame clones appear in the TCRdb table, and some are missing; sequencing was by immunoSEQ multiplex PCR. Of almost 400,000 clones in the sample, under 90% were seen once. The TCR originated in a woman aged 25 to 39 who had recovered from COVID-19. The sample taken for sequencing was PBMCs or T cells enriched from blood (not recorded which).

CDR3 coding DNA: TGTGCCAGCAGCTCAGTACAGGGTGGCGAGCAGTACTTC. It codes for CASSSVQGGEQYF. V gene TRBV11-2 combines with J gene TRBJ2-7; TRBD1 might be the D (6 bases). The CDR3 totals 13 residues. The germline gives CDR1 SGHAT, CDR2 FQNNGV. With 4 bases removed from V and 6 bases from J, the gap between germline ends came to 13 bases.